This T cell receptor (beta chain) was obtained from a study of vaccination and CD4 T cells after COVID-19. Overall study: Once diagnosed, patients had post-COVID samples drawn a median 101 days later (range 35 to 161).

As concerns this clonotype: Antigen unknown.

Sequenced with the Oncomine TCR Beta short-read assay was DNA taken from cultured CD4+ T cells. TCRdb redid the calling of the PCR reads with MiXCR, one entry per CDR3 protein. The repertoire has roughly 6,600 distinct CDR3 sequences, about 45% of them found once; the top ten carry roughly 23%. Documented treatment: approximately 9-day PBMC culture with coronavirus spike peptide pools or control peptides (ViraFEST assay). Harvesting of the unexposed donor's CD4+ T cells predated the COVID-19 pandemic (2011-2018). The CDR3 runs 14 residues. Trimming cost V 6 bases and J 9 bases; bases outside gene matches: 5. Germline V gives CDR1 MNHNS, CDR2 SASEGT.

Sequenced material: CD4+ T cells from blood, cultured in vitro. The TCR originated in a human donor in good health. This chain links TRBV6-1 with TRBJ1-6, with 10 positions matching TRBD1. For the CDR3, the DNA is TGTGCCAGCAGGAAGACAGGGGGCTTTTCACCCCTCCACTTT. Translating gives CASRKTGGFSPLHF.